The 13 T cell receptor beta chains presented below share a single source sample, sequenced in a study of regulatory T cells in long-lasting Graves disease. As for time point: newly diagnosed GD, antithyroid drugs for less than 3 months. Making the TCR library involved RNA that had been extracted from PBMCs. For TCR beta, libraries came from iRepertoire HTBI primers and Arm-PCR of CDR3 regions. Using its own MiXCR run on the multiplex PCR reads, TCRdb lists one record per CDR3 protein. The data show some 490,000 distinct CDR3 sequences, more than 10% seen once. These data were also reused for a study on T cells in Graves' hyperthyroidism and ophthalmopathy.

The specimen comprised peripheral blood mononuclear cells (PBMCs), sampled at new diagnosis, from a patient treated with antithyroid drugs. All receptors come from a woman in her twenties or thirties with Graves disease.

At least ten counts were recorded for this clonotype. The chain has TRBV7-2 and TRBJ2-2; D unclear. The CDR3 totals 14 residues. With 0 bases removed from V and 6 bases from J, the gap between germline ends came to 8 bases. CDR1 SGHTA and CDR2 FQGNSA come from the germline V gene. CDR3 coding DNA: TGTGCCAGCAGCTTAGCACACCTTGCCGGGGAGCTGTTTTTT. Translating it yields CASSLAHLAGELFF.

The V gene is TRBV25-1, the J gene TRBJ2-2; TRBD2 matches at 11 bases. Trimming took 1 base from V and 6 from J; bases not matched to a gene: 4. This CDR3 has 16 amino acids. Germline V gene sequence: CDR1 MGHDK, CDR2 SYGVNS. This CDR3 is CASSELLAGVSGELFF. CDR3 DNA: TGTGCCAGCAGTGAATTACTAGCGGGAGTGTCCGGGGAGCTGTTTTTT.

The V call is TRBV5-1, the J call TRBJ1-1; D is possibly TRBD1 (6 bases). Trimming shortened V by 0 bases and J by 2 bases, and 11 bases separated the two germline ends. This CDR3 contains 15 residues. Germline V gene sequence: CDR1 SGHRS, CDR2 YFSETQ. The chain's CDR3 is CASSLAHRVNTEAFF. The CDR3 DNA reads as TGCGCCAGCAGCTTGGCTCACAGGGTTAACACTGAAGCTTTCTTT.

Comments on this clonotype: This may stem from a read error, because a much larger clone lies one nucleotide away. In nucleotides, the CDR3 is TGTGCCAGCAGTGCCCCGAGTGATTACCAAGAGACCCAGTACTTC. Its protein is CASSAPSDYQETQYF. The chain employs TRBV6-1 and TRBJ2-5; D remains ambiguous. The CDR3 is made up of 15 amino acids. V was clipped by 4 bases and J by 0 bases, with 12 bases between them. Germline assignment: CDR1 MNHNS and CDR2 SASEGT.

This clonotype was counted at least ten times. This sequence joins TRBV20-1 and TRBJ2-1; TRBD2 matches at 8 bases. This CDR3 contains 19 residues. Germline-derived CDR1 and CDR2 are DFQATT and SNEGSKA (reference sequence). V gave up 6 bases and J gave up 0 bases; unmatched junction bases: 19. Written as DNA, the CDR3 is TGCAGTGCGCAAGATCCCCACCCTACTAGCGGTCTCTCCTACAATGAGCAGTTCTTC. It encodes CSAQDPHPTSGLSYNEQFF.

This clonotype was counted ten times or more. The chain carries TRBV28 and TRBJ2-3; 7 bases fit TRBD2. This CDR3 has 14 residues. Germline V gives CDR1 MDHEN, CDR2 SYDVKM. The V and J ends lost 2 bases and 8 bases, in that order; junction bases with no gene match: 7. CDR3 in amino acids: CASSLGGRAGTQYF. Written as DNA, the CDR3 is TGTGCCAGCAGTTTAGGAGGGAGGGCCGGTACGCAGTATTTT.

This clonotype showed up just once. It may be a read error: a sequence one base away is much more abundant. V gene TRBV7-9 combines with J gene TRBJ2-5, with 11 bases matching TRBD2. CDR1 is SEHNR and CDR2 is FQNEAQ in the germline V gene (reference sequence). The CDR3 sequence is 16 residues long. The CDR3 loop is CASSLIAGTSGETHYF. For the CDR3, the DNA is TGTGCCAGCAGCCTTATTGCTGGGACTAGCGGAGAGACCCACTACTTC.

Concerning this clonotype itself: Being one base from a much bigger clone, this may be a read error. This rearrangement joins TRBV6-2 or TRBV6-3 to TRBJ2-3; tentatively, D is TRBD2 (6 bases). Trimming took 0 bases from V and 4 from J, leaving 11 bases between them. CDR1 and CDR2 (germline): MNHEY, SVGEGT. This CDR3 is built from 15 residues. CDR3 region: CASSYSSGTADTQYF. The DNA of the CDR3 is TGTGCCAGCAGTTACTCTAGCGGAACCGCAGATACGCAGTATTTT.

This clonotype was detected ten times or more. The V call is TRBV6-1, the J call TRBJ1-1; tentative D call: TRBD1 (6 bases). Trimming removed 7 bases at V and 3 bases at J, with 15 bases between. Looked up from germline, CDR1 is MNHNS and CDR2 is SASEGT. The CDR3 has 14 amino acids. The CDR3, as DNA: TGTGCCAGCAAGGACCAGGGGCGTGACACTGAAGCTTTCTTT. It codes for CASKDQGRDTEAFF.

The CDR3 is CASSLGGRGSSYNSPLHF. The DNA for the CDR3 is TGTGCCAGCAGTTTAGGGGGCAGGGGGAGCTCCTATAATTCACCCCTCCACTTT. The rearrangement links TRBV27 to TRBJ1-6, with 7 bases fitting TRBD1. With 2 bases clipped from V and 0 bases from J, the junction kept 7 bases outside the gene matches. The germline V gene has CDR1 MNHEY and CDR2 SMNVEV (reference sequence). The CDR3 is 18 residues long.

This clonotype was picked up a small number of times. The chain combines TRBV9 with TRBJ2-7; 11 positions match TRBD2. The CDR3 consists of 16 residues. Unmatched junction bases numbered 4, after V lost 0 bases and J lost 2 bases. Germline CDR1 SGDLS, CDR2 YYNGEE. DNA of the CDR3: TGTGCCAGCAGCGTAGGTGGGACTAGCGGCACCTACGAGCAGTACTTC. This codes for CASSVGGTSGTYEQYF.

At least ten counts were recorded for this clonotype. The chain links TRBV28 to TRBJ2-1; TRBD2 agrees at 12 bases. The CDR3 is 16 residues long. Trimming at V came to 5 bases and at J to 4 bases, leaving 6 bases not matched to a gene. The germline gives CDR1 MDHEN, CDR2 SYDVKM. The CDR3 reads CASSPWTSGVYNEQFF. CDR3 coding DNA: TGTGCCAGCAGTCCCTGGACTAGCGGGGTTTACAATGAGCAGTTCTTC.

In its sample, this clonotype was seen many times. The chain recombines TRBV7-9 with TRBJ2-3, with D uncertain. Trimming cost V 8 bases and J 2 bases, with 17 bases left between them. CDR1 and CDR2 (germline): SEHNR, FQNEAQ (reference sequence). The CDR3 runs to 15 residues. In DNA, the CDR3 is TGTGCCAGCGGCCCCAGTCCCAAGTCCACAGATACGCAGTATTTT. Its protein product is CASGPSPKSTDTQYF.